These T cell receptor beta chains were read from a single sample in a study of cytomegalovirus exposure and HLA in healthy donors. Sequenced by immunoSEQ multiplex PCR; TCRdb stores in-frame clones only, minus some. The sample records about 41,000 clones, approximately 81% being singletons. Sequences were obtained from PBMCs. These receptors all stem from a middle-aged man in good health and CMV-seronegative. CDR3s leave out the opening cysteine and the closing phenylalanine or tryptophan. The D gene is left open where the match is weak.

J gene	V gene	D gene	CDR3 protein
TRBJ2-7	TRBV2	TRBD2	ASSDPRGVDEQY
TRBJ2-3	TRBV2	.	ASSVRRASTDTQY
TRBJ2-7	TRBV5-1	TRBD2	ASSPSGTSGAEQY
TRBJ2-1	TRBV19	TRBD2	ASSILLAGEYNEQF
TRBJ1-1	TRBV7-9	TRBD1	SSTGATHMNTEAF
TRBJ1-1	TRBV7-6	.	ASSLAQNRETEAF
TRBJ1-1	TRBV7-9	.	SSSLEVRRASTGDTEAF
TRBJ2-1	TRBV7-8	TRBD2	ASSPRTSGSDEQF
TRBJ2-7	TRBV18	TRBD1	ASSLGQGSYEQY
TRBJ1-1	TRBV6-5	.	ASSYSQTGNTEAF
TRBJ1-1	TRBV2	.	ASTGEGPEAF
TRBJ1-6	TRBV10-3	TRBD1	ATAGTGFGNSPLH
TRBJ2-1	TRBV7-3	.	ASSTQGVSYNEQF
TRBJ2-1	TRBV19	.	ASSLIDEQF
TRBJ2-7	TRBV14	TRBD2	ASSQGGLAGDLSYEQY
TRBJ2-7	TRBV7-2	.	ASSFGEGPYEQY
TRBJ2-1	TRBV6-5	TRBD1	ASSYRTGSEQF
TRBJ2-2	TRBV27	.	ASRLDRFTGELF
TRBJ2-1	TRBV9	.	ASSLGWEAYNEQF
TRBJ2-7	TRBV19	TRBD2	ASSEGGSYEQY
TRBJ2-1	TRBV5-1	.	ASSLAILGDEQF
TRBJ1-6	TRBV27	TRBD1	ASSPGQGGSPLH
TRBJ2-7	TRBV2	TRBD1	ASSEGTGVDYEQY
TRBJ1-2	TRBV11-2	.	ASSFGGNYGYT
TRBJ1-2	TRBV4-1	TRBD1	ASSQPIQGGSYGYT
TRBJ1-3	TRBV4-1	.	ASSPGLSFGNTIY
TRBJ1-2	TRBV19	.	ASSIGRQNGGYT
TRBJ1-5	TRBV7-4	TRBD1	ASSSGGTGYNQPQH
TRBJ1-4	TRBV30	TRBD1	AWSVGTGGMGEKLF
TRBJ1-5	TRBV12-2	.	ASRLGGRGSNQPQH
.	TRBV27	TRBD1	ASRVPGTGRYEQY
TRBJ1-1	TRBV4-3	TRBD1	ASSLTQGAEAF
TRBJ1-4	TRBV6-5	TRBD1	ASSLGQRNEKLF
TRBJ1-2	TRBV29-1	.	SVEDRTRGGLGYT
TRBJ2-7	TRBV18	.	ASSPTASYEQY
TRBJ1-5	TRBV18	TRBD1	ASSPTGGGQPQH
TRBJ1-6	TRBV15	.	ATSRGLNSPLH
TRBJ1-6	TRBV7-9	TRBD1	ASSLGTGNNSPLH
TRBJ2-1	TRBV7-3	TRBD2	ASSPTSGAGGPYEQF
TRBJ2-3	TRBV5-6	TRBD2	ASSLGGGGWTQY
TRBJ2-7	TRBV6-5	.	ASSTSWTASYEQY